This T cell receptor beta chain was profiled in a study of T cells in Graves' hyperthyroidism and ophthalmopathy. Study outcomes and limitations: Clonotypes that were expanded in thyroid above 0.001 mostly appeared in blood too.

Concerning this clonotype itself: Its antigen remains unidentified.

RNA transcripts gave rise to amplified TCR beta CDR3 regions. The HTBI primer set was used in a first-round RT-PCR of the TCR CDR3. From the multiplex PCR reads, TCRdb called clonotypes with MiXCR, one entry per CDR3 protein. The sample records 700,000 or so distinct CDR3 sequences, roughly 15% being singletons. Absence of ophthalmopathy progression within 18 months defined stable Graves' hyperthyroidism. The CDR3 has 20 amino acids. The germline V gene has CDR1 SGHKS and CDR2 YYEKEE (reference sequence). Trimming removed 1 base from V and 2 bases from J; junction bases left unmatched: 20. This TCR came from a man aged 18 to 29 with Graves' hyperthyroidism. This rearrangement joins TRBV5-5 to TRBJ1-1, with TRBD1 matching over 7 bases. Sequencing was carried out using blood. This chain's CDR3 is CASSLIGPGPRTGVNTEAFF. CDR3 DNA sequence: TGTGCCAGCAGCTTGATCGGACCAGGACCCCGTACAGGGGTTAACACTGAAGCTTTCTTT.